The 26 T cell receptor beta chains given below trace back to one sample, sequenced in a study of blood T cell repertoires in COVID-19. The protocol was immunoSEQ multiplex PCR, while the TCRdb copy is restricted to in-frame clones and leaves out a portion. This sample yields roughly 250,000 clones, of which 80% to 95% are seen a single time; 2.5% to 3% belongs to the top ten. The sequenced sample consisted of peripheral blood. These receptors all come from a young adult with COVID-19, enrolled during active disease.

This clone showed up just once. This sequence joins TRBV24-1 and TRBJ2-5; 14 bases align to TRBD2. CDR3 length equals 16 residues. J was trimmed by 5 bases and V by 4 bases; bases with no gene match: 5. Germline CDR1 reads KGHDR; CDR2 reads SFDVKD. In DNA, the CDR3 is TGTGCCACCAGTGACCCCGGGACTAGCGGGAGTGAGACCCAGTACTTC. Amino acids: CATSDPGTSGSETQYF.

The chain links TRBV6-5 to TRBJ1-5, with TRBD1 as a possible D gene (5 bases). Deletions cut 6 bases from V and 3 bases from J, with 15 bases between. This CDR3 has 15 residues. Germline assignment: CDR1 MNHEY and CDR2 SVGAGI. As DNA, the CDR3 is TGTGCCAGCAGGCGGGACCGACTAGACAATCAGCCCCAGCATTTT. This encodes CASRRDRLDNQPQHF.

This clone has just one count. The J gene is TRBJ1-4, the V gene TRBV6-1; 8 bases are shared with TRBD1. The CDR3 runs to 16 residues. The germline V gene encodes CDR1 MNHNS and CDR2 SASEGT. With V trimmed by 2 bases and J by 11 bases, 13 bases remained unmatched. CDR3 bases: TGTGCCAGCAGTGAATACTTTACAGGGGGTCTAACGAAACTGTTTTTT. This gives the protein CASSEYFTGGLTKLFF.

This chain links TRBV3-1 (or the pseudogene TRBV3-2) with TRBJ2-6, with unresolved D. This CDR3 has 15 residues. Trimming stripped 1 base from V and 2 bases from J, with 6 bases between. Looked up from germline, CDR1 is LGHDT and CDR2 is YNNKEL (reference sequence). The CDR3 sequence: CASSQVTAGANVLTF. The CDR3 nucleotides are TGTGCCAGCAGCCAAGTTACAGCTGGGGCCAACGTCCTGACTTTC.

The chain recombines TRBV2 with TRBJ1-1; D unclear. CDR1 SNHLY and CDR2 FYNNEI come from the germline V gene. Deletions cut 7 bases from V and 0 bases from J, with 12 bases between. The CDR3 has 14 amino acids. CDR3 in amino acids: CASTRKMMNTEAFF. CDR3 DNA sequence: TGTGCCAGCACCAGAAAGATGATGAACACTGAAGCTTTCTTT.

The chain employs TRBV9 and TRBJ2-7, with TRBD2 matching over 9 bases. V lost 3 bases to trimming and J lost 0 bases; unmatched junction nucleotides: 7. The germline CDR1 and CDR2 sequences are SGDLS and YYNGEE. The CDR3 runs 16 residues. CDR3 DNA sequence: TGTGCCAGCAGCGCCATAGCGGGAGCGTCCTCCTACGAGCAGTACTTC. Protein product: CASSAIAGASSYEQYF.

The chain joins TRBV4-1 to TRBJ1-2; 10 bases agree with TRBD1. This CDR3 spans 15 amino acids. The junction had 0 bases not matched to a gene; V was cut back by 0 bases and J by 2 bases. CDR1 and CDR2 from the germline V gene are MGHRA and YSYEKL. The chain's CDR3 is CASSQEGQGNYGYTF. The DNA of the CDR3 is TGCGCCAGCAGCCAAGAGGGACAGGGGAACTATGGCTACACCTTC.

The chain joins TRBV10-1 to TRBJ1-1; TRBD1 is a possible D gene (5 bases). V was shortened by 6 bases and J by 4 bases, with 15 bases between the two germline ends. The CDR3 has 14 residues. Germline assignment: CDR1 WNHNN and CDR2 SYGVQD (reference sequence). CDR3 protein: CASSARRGLTEAFF. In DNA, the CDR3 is TGCGCCAGCAGCGCAAGGCGGGGCCTCACTGAAGCTTTCTTT.

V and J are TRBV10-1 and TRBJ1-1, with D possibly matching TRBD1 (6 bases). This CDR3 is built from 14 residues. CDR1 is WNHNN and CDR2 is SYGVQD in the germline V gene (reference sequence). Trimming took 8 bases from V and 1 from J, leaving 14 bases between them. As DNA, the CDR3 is TGCGCCAGCTCTGTGGGGGGGGCGAACACTGAAGCTTTCTTT. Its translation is CASSVGGANTEAFF.

CDR3 protein: CASSGIAGSNTQYF. CDR3 in DNA: TGTGCCAGCAGCGGCATAGCGGGTTCCAATACGCAGTATTTT. The chain employs TRBV5-4 and TRBJ2-3; TRBD2 agrees at 7 bases. CDR1 SGHNT and CDR2 YYREEE come from the germline V gene (reference sequence). Trimming cost V 4 bases and J 7 bases; bases outside gene matches: 9. The CDR3 consists of 14 residues.

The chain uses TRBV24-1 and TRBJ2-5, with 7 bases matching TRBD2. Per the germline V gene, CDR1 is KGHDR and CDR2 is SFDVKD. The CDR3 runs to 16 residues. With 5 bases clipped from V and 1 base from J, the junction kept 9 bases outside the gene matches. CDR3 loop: CATSASWRGTQETQYF. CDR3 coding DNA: TGTGCCACCAGTGCCTCGTGGCGGGGGACCCAAGAGACCCAGTACTTC.

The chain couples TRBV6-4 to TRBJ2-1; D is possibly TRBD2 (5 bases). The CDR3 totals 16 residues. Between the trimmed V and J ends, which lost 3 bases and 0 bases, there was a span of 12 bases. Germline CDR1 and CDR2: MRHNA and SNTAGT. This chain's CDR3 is CASSEVSSGSYNEQFF. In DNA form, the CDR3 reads TGTGCCAGCAGTGAGGTTTCAAGCGGCTCCTACAATGAGCAGTTCTTC.

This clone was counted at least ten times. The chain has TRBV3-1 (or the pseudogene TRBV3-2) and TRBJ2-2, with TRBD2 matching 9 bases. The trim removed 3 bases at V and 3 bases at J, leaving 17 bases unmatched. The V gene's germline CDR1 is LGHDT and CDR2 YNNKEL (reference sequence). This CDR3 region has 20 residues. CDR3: CASSQRGLRRREGDTGELFF. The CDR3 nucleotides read TGTGCCAGCAGCCAGCGCGGGCTTAGAAGGCGGGAGGGCGACACCGGGGAGCTGTTTTTT.

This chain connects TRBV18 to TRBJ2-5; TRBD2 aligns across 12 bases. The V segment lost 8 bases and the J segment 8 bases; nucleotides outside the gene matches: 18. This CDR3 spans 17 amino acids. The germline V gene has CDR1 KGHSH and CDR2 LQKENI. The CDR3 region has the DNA TGTGCCAGCAGTCCTCTGACTAGCGGGAGAGTCAAGAGAACCCAGTACTTC. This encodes CASSPLTSGRVKRTQYF.

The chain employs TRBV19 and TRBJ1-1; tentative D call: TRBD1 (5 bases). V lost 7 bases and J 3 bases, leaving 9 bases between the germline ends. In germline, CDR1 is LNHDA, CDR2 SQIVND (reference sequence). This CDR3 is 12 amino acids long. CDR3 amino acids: CASKQGYTEAFF. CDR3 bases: TGTGCCAGTAAGCAGGGTTACACTGAAGCTTTCTTT.

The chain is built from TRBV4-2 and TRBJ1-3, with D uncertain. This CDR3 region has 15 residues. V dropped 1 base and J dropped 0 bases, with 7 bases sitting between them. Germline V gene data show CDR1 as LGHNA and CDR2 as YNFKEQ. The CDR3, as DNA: TGTGCCAGCAGCCAAGGTTCAGTCTCTGGAAACACCATATATTTT. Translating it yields CASSQGSVSGNTIYF.

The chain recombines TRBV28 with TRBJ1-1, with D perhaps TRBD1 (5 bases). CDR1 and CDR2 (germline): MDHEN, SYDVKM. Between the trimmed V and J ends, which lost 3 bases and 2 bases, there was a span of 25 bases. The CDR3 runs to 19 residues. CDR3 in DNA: TGTGCCAGCAGTTTTCGAAGCCTCCGTGGCGGGGGATCAAACACTGAAGCTTTCTTT. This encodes CASSFRSLRGGGSNTEAFF.

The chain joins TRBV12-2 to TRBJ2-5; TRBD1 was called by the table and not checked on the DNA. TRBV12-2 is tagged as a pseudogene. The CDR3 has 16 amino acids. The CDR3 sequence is CASRLAGEGVQETQYF. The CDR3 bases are TGTGCAAGTCGCTTAGCGGGTGAGGGGGTACAAGAGACCCAGTACTTC.

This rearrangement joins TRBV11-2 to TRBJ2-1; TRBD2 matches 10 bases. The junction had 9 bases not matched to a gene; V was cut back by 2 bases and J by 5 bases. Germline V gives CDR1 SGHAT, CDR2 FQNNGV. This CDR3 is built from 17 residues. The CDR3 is CASSLPPGLAIHNEQFF. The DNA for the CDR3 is TGTGCCAGCAGCTTACCCCCGGGACTAGCGATACACAATGAGCAGTTCTTC.

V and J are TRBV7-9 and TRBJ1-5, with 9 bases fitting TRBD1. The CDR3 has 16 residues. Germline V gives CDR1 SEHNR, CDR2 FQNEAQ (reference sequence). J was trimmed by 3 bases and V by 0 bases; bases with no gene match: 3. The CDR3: CASSLAGTGPNQPQHF. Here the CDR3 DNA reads TGTGCCAGCAGCTTAGCCGGGACAGGGCCCAATCAGCCCCAGCATTTT.

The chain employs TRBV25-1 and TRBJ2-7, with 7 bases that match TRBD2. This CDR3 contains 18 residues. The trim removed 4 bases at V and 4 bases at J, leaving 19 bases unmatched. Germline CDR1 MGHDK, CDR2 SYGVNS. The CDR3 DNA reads TGTGCCAGCAGTGCGCTAGGGGCGGGGGTGACAATGGCTTACGAGCAGTACTTC. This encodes CASSALGAGVTMAYEQYF.

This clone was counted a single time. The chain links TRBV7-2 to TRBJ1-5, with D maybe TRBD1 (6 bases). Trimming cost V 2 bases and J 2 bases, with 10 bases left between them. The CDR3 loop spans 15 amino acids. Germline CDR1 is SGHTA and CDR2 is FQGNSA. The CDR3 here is CASSLQGLGNQPQHF. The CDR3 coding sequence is TGTGCCAGCAGCTTACAGGGGCTGGGCAATCAGCCCCAGCATTTT.

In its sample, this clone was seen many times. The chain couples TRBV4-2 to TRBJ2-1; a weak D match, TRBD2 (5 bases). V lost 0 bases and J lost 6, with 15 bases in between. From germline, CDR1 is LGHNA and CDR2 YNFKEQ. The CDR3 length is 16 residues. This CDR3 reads CASSQEGSDYANEQFF. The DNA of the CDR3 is TGTGCCAGCAGCCAAGAAGGGTCCGACTATGCCAATGAGCAGTTCTTC.

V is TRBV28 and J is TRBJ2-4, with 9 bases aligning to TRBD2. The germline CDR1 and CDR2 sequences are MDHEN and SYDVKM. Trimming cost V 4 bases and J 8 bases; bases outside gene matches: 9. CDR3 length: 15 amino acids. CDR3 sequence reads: CASSYSGRGDDIQYF. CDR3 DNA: TGTGCCAGCAGTTATAGCGGGAGAGGGGACGACATTCAGTACTTC.

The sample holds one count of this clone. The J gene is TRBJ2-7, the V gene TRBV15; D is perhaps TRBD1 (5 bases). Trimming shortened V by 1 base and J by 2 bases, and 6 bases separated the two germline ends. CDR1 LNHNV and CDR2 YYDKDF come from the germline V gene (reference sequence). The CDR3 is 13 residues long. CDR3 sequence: CATSRAGTYEQYF. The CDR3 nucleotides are TGTGCCACCAGCAGAGCAGGGACCTACGAGCAGTACTTC.

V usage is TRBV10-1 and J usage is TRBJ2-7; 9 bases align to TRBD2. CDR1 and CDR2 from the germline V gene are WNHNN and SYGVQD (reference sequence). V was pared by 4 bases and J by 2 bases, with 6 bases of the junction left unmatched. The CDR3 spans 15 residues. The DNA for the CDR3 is TGCGCCAGCAGTGTGTGGACTAGCGAGACCTACGAGCAGTACTTC. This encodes CASSVWTSETYEQYF.